Listed here is a single TCR beta chain. Germline CDR1 and CDR2: GTSNPN and SVGIG (reference sequence). V was pared by 0 bases and J by 1 base, with 12 bases between. This CDR3 spans 15 amino acids. Participants came from about two dozen US areas, aged roughly 18 to 95 years. Cohorts were determined from participant-reported clinical history. Participants in the exposed group had met a COVID-19 case in the 2 weeks before joining the study. As processed by the authors: Cell counts per sample came from amplifying reference gene primers. Clones were sequenced by immunoSEQ multiplex PCR, and TCRdb holds only the in-frame ones, with some missing. From that table come the V and J calls and clone size; the DNA was used to work out D and trimming. The sample includes 350,000 to 450,000 clones, approximately 90% seen only once; the top ten take about 0.9%. The sample belongs to a study of blood T cell repertoires in COVID-19.

Sequencing was carried out using PBMCs or T cells enriched from blood (not recorded which). This chain uses TRBV30 with TRBJ1-1, with TRBD1 as a possible D gene (6 bases). This sequence originates from a woman aged 40 to 55 who had been exposed to COVID-19. The CDR3 region has the DNA TGTGCCTGGAGTGTACGAGGCAGGGGGAACACTGAAGCTTTCTTT. Its translation: CAWSVRGRGNTEAFF.